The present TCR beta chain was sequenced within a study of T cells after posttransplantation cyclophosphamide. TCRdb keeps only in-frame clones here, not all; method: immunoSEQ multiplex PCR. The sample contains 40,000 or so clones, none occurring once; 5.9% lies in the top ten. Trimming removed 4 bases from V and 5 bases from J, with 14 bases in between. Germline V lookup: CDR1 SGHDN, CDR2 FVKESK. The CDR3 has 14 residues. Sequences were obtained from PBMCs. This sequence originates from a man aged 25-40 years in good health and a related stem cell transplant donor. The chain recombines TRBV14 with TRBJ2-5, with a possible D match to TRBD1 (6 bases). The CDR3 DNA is TGTGCCAGCAGCCTCACAGGGTTCGGGGAGACCCAGTACTTC. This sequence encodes CASSLTGFGETQYF. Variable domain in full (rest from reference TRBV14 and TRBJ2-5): EAGVTQFPSHSVIEKGQTVTLRCDPISGHDNLYWYRRVMGKEIKFLLHFVKESKQDESGMPNNRFLAERTGGTYSTLKVQPAELEDSGVYFCASSLTGFGETQYFGPGTRLLVL.